Below are 18 T cell receptor beta chains sequenced from a single sample in a study of regulatory T cells in long-lasting Graves disease (dated by TCRdb to the early 2020s). Libraries were built with multiplex PCR. For sequencing, an Illumina HiSeq 4000 was employed. To build TCR beta libraries, CDR3 regions were amplified by Arm-PCR using iRepertoire HTBI primers. TCRdb reprocessed the public reads (quality trimming at Q25 with fastp, clone calling with MiXCR) and kept in-frame beta chains. Records with the same CDR3 protein are collapsed into one entry carrying the most frequent genes and DNA. This sample lists about 520,000 distinct CDR3 sequences; around 12% were detected once. Clones ranked in the top ten supply more than 8% of the sample. The time point label here, explained by the study, means: newly diagnosed GD, antithyroid drugs for less than 3 months. For both TCR sequencing and RNA sequencing, RNA was extracted from PBMCs in TRIzol.

This same sample was also taken into another study, of T cells in Graves' hyperthyroidism and ophthalmopathy.

The sequencing here drew on peripheral blood mononuclear cells (PBMCs), taken at new diagnosis, from a patient treated with antithyroid drugs. The origin of the receptors is a woman aged 30 to 39 with Graves disease. Donor details come from another sample of the same person, matched by shared clones.

To note about this clonotype: A much bigger clone sits one base away, suggesting this may be a read error. The chain combines TRBV5-1 with TRBJ1-2, with a weak D call TRBD1 (6 bases). This CDR3 contains 13 residues. CDR1 is SGHRS and CDR2 is YFSETQ in the germline V gene. The CDR3 bases are TGCGCCAGCAGCTTCGGGACACCCTATTGCTACACCTTC. This translates into CASSFGTPYCYTF. Variable domain in full (rest from reference TRBV5-1 and TRBJ1-2): KAGVTQTPRYLIKTRGQQVTLSCSPISGHRSVSWYQQTPGQGLQFLFEYFSETQRNKGNFPGRFSGRQFSNSRSEMNVSTLELGDSALYLCASSFGTPYCYTFGSGTRLTVV.

Concerning this clonotype itself: A read error may be the cause here, since a much bigger clone is one base away. It is likely a read error, because the conserved phenylalanine at the end of the CDR3 is missing. CDR3 region: CASSSEGGTLSEQYL. The CDR3 DNA follows: TGTGCCAGCAGTTCCGAGGGAGGGACACTCTCCGAGCAGTACCTC. The V call is TRBV28, the J call TRBJ2-7; D is possibly TRBD2 (7 bases). V shed 4 bases and J shed 6 bases, with 19 bases lying between them. The V gene's germline CDR1 is MDHEN and CDR2 SYDVKM. The CDR3 is 15 amino acids.

This clonotype was counted at least ten times. This chain uses TRBV19 with TRBJ1-3; D perhaps matches TRBD1 (5 bases). Trimming left V 5 bases short and J 4 bases short, with 15 bases between. The CDR3 is 15 residues long. The germline V gene has CDR1 LNHDA and CDR2 SQIVND (reference sequence). DNA of the CDR3: TGTGCCAGTAGTCGACCAGGGACGCGAGGAAACACCATATATTTT. Its protein is CASSRPGTRGNTIYF. The whole variable domain, remainder taken from reference TRBV19 and TRBJ1-3, is DGGITQSPKYLFRKEGQNVTLSCEQNLNHDAMYWYRQDPGQGLRLIYYSQIVNDFQKGDIAEGYSVSREKKESFPLTVTSAQKNPTAFYLCASSRPGTRGNTIYFGEGSWLTVV.

This clonotype was observed many times. The junction does not match germline at one end; this may be a read error. The V call is TRBV7-9, the J call TRBJ2-7, with D possibly TRBD2 on 5 matching bases. CDR1 and CDR2 (germline): SEHNR, FQNEAQ (reference sequence). This CDR3 contains 13 residues. CDR3 DNA: TGTGCCAGCAGCTTAAGAGAGGGCCAATATCTCGTCTTC. It encodes CASSLREGQYLVF. Full variable domain (remainder filled in from reference TRBV7-9 and TRBJ2-7): DTGVSQNPRHKITKRGQNVTFRCDPISEHNRLYWYRQTLGQGPEFLTYFQNEAQLEKSRLLSDRFSAERPKGSFSTLEIQRTEQGDSAMYLCASSLREGQYLVFGPGTRLTVT.

This clonotype occurred many times. V and J are TRBV12-3 or TRBV12-4 and TRBJ2-3; 14 bases are a match to TRBD2. The CDR3 covers 18 residues. Trimming took 4 bases from V and 2 from J; bases not matched to a gene: 8. The CDR3 here is CASSSPGLAGEHTDTQYF. The CDR3 DNA sequence: TGTGCCAGCAGTTCCCCGGGACTAGCGGGAGAACACACAGATACGCAGTATTTT.

This clonotype was recorded many times. The chain joins TRBV2 to TRBJ2-7; D may be TRBD2 (5 bases). This CDR3 has 15 amino acids. V lost 4 bases, J lost 2 bases, and 15 bases lay in between. Germline V gene data show CDR1 as SNHLY and CDR2 as FYNNEI. CDR3 amino acids: CASSASLALTYEQYF. For the CDR3, the DNA is TGTGCCAGCAGTGCTAGCCTAGCCCTAACCTACGAGCAGTACTTC. The variable domain in full, completed from reference TRBV2 and TRBJ2-7, reads EPEVTQTPSHQVTQMGQEVILRCVPISNHLYFYWYRQILGQKVEFLVSFYNNEISEKSEIFDDQFSVERPDGSNFTLKIRSTKLEDSAMYFCASSASLALTYEQYFGPGTRLTVT.

This clonotype has a count of ten or more. The chain recombines TRBV11-2 with TRBJ2-7; D gene uncertain. From germline, CDR1 is SGHAT and CDR2 FQNNGV. CDR3 length: 13 residues. V shed 7 bases and J shed 2 bases, with 12 bases lying between them. This CDR3 is CASKMGGPYEQYF. The CDR3 DNA sequence: TGTGCCAGCAAAATGGGCGGACCCTACGAGCAGTACTTC.

This clonotype was recorded at least ten times. This rearrangement joins TRBV4-3 to TRBJ1-2; tentatively, D is TRBD1 (5 bases). The CDR3 spans 15 residues. CDR1 and CDR2 from the germline V gene are LGHNA and YSLEER. The ends were cut back, 4 bases at V and 4 bases at J, with 16 bases in the middle. The CDR3 loop reads CASSLSLGVVYGYTF. The DNA of the CDR3 is TGCGCCAGCAGCCTCAGCCTGGGGGTGGTCTATGGCTACACCTTC.

This chain joins TRBV15 and TRBJ2-5; no clear D. Trimming shortened V by 2 bases and J by 2 bases, and 9 bases separated the two germline ends. Per the germline V gene, CDR1 is LNHNV and CDR2 is YYDKDF (reference sequence). The CDR3 loop spans 14 amino acids. The CDR3: CATSRLTLQETQYF. In DNA, the CDR3 is TGTGCCACCAGCAGACTGACACTTCAAGAGACCCAGTACTTC.

This clonotype has a count of ten or more. This chain links TRBV6-2 or TRBV6-3 with TRBJ2-1; 8 bases are a match to TRBD2. The length of the CDR3 is 17 residues. Germline CDR1 MNHEY, CDR2 SVGEGT. The trim removed 4 bases at V and 8 bases at J, leaving 16 bases unmatched. The CDR3 protein is CASSSTPPAGAFHEQFF. As DNA, the CDR3 is TGTGCCAGCAGTTCCACTCCCCCAGCGGGAGCTTTCCATGAGCAGTTCTTC.

Many counts were recorded for this clonotype. The chain uses TRBV2 and TRBJ2-7, with D possibly called TRBD1 or TRBD2 (5 bases each). Looked up from germline, CDR1 is SNHLY and CDR2 is FYNNEI. The V end lost 8 bases, the J end lost 7 bases, and 18 bases lay between the germline ends. The CDR3 runs 13 residues. The CDR3 protein is CASGGRGLREQYF. CDR3 nucleotides: TGTGCCAGCGGGGGTCGCGGTTTGAGGGAGCAGTACTTC.

As concerns this clonotype: This could be a read error, since a much larger clone is one nucleotide away. This CDR3 fails to terminate in the conserved phenylalanine or tryptophan, so it likely reflects a read error. This rearrangement joins TRBV12-3 or TRBV12-4 to TRBJ2-1; D gene ambiguous. The ends were cut back, 6 bases at V and 0 bases at J, with 15 bases in the middle. The CDR3 extends over 16 amino acids. CDR3 amino acids: CASSVGSLSSYNEQFL. CDR3 nucleotide sequence: TGTGCCAGCAGCGTAGGGTCATTGAGCTCCTACAATGAGCAGTTCCTC.

The table lists this clonotype with many counts. V usage is TRBV20-1 and J usage is TRBJ2-3; TRBD2 matches at 7 bases. The CDR3 extends over 16 amino acids. Trimming at V came to 5 bases and at J to 0 bases, leaving 11 bases not matched to a gene. CDR1 is DFQATT and CDR2 is SNEGSKA in the germline V gene (reference sequence). In nucleotides, the CDR3 is TGCAGTGCTGGGGGGGGGAGCGGGTCTAGCACAGATACGCAGTATTTT. This gives the protein CSAGGGSGSSTDTQYF.

This clonotype was detected many times. The chain recombines TRBV11-2 with TRBJ2-5, with TRBD2 matching over 8 bases. J was trimmed by 2 bases and V by 5 bases; bases with no gene match: 10. Germline CDR1 reads SGHAT; CDR2 reads FQNNGV. CDR3 length equals 16 residues. The CDR3 loop reads CASSIYKRERQETQYF. CDR3 DNA sequence: TGTGCCAGCAGCATTTATAAGCGGGAGAGACAAGAGACCCAGTACTTC.

This clonotype was recorded many times. The chain has TRBV2 and TRBJ2-4; D is possibly TRBD1 (6 bases). Germline V gene data show CDR1 as SNHLY and CDR2 as FYNNEI. Trimming cost V 4 bases and J 0 bases, with 10 bases left between them. The CDR3 has 15 residues. The chain's CDR3 is CASSATGEAKNIQYF. For the CDR3, the DNA is TGTGCCAGCAGTGCGACAGGTGAAGCCAAAAACATTCAGTACTTC.

This clonotype was seen ten or more times. Relative to the germline gene, one junction end is altered; a read error may explain this. The chain has TRBV30 and TRBJ2-7; D is unresolved. Germline V gene lookup returns CDR1 GTSNPN and CDR2 SVGIG (reference sequence). The CDR3 loop spans 8 amino acids. The CDR3: CAWNEQYF. The CDR3 DNA follows: TGTGCATGGAACGAGCAGTACTTC.

This clonotype was counted ten times or more. The rearrangement uses TRBV12-3 or TRBV12-4 and TRBJ2-3, with TRBD2 as a possible D gene (5 bases). The CDR3 is 14 residues long. Trimming left V 2 bases short and J 6 bases short, with 12 bases between. In nucleotides, the CDR3 is TGTGCCAGCAGTTTATCGGGAAACGGGGATACGCAGTATTTT. Translation: CASSLSGNGDTQYF.

This clonotype was recorded many times. J is TRBJ2-7 and V is TRBV2, with 7 bases fitting TRBD1. Losses at the gene ends were 6 bases for V and 3 bases for J; bases not matched to a gene: 5. CDR1 is SNHLY and CDR2 is FYNNEI in the germline V gene. The length of the CDR3 is 13 residues. This CDR3 is CASSGNRGYEQYF. The DNA of the CDR3 is TGTGCCAGCAGCGGTAACAGGGGCTACGAGCAGTACTTC.